Reported below is one TCR beta chain. The source of the sample is a study of Tregs in tolerant kidney transplant recipients. The assay was immunoSEQ multiplex PCR, and TCRdb's table has in-frame clones only and misses some. This table holds some 70,000 clones, 85% to 90% found once. The sequences come from CD4+ T cells from blood, collected before the transplant. The TCR originated in a human donor who received a combined kidney and bone marrow transplant.

The CDR3 region is CASSVQGRYYGYTF. CDR3 in DNA: TGTGCCAGCAGTGTCCAAGGGAGATACTATGGCTACACCTTC. This sequence joins TRBV28 and TRBJ1-2; the D is unclear. From germline, CDR1 is MDHEN and CDR2 SYDVKM. V gave up 5 bases and J gave up 3 bases, with 13 bases separating them. The CDR3 extends over 14 amino acids.